Listed below are T cell receptor beta chains from one sample, sequenced in a study of blood T cell repertoires in COVID-19. Profiling relied on immunoSEQ multiplex PCR, and the TCRdb table lists in-frame clones only, not all of them. Here the sample spans around 120,000 clones, around 89% being singletons. Specimen: peripheral blood. The source of these receptors is a woman aged 80 or over with acute or convalescent COVID-19. CDR3s include the opening cysteine and the closing phenylalanine or tryptophan. Fields, in order: D gene, V gene, clone size, J gene, CDR3 DNA, CDR3 protein. The D gene is left open where the match is weak. The size entry is marked missing in some rows and otherwise reads once, few, many or a size class.

D gene: TRBD2; V gene: TRBV9; clone size: -; J gene: TRBJ2-4; CDR3 DNA: TGTGCCAGCAGCGTTGATATCGGGGGGGCCGGTAACATTCAGTACTTC; CDR3 protein: CASSVDIGGAGNIQYF
D gene: TRBD1; V gene: TRBV5-8; clone size: -; J gene: TRBJ1-6; CDR3 DNA: TGTGCCAGCAGGGGGACAGGACGGACGCCCCTCCACTTT; CDR3 protein: CASRGTGRTPLHF
D gene: -; V gene: TRBV21-1; clone size: -; J gene: TRBJ1-5; CDR3 DNA: TGTGCCAGCAGCAGAGCCAGAGGACAGGAAAGCAATCAGCCCCAGCATTTT; CDR3 protein: CASSRARGQESNQPQHF
D gene: -; V gene: TRBV21-1; clone size: -; J gene: TRBJ2-7; CDR3 DNA: TGTGCCAGCAGCAAAGGGGCAGGGGGCAACGAGCAGTACTTC; CDR3 protein: CASSKGAGGNEQYF
D gene: TRBD1; V gene: TRBV2; clone size: -; J gene: TRBJ1-2; CDR3 DNA: TGTGCCAGCAGGGCCGACGATACAGGGGGAGGCTATGGCTACACCTTC; CDR3 protein: CASRADDTGGGYGYTF
D gene: -; V gene: TRBV7-2; clone size: -; J gene: TRBJ1-1; CDR3 DNA: TGTGCCAGCAGCCGCAGAGGCACTGAAGCTTTCTTT; CDR3 protein: CASSRRGTEAFF
D gene: -; V gene: TRBV11-2; clone size: -; J gene: TRBJ1-4; CDR3 DNA: TGTGCCAGCAGCTTAGAGTATTCAACTAATGAAAAACTGTTTTTT; CDR3 protein: CASSLEYSTNEKLFF
D gene: -; V gene: TRBV10-3; clone size: -; J gene: TRBJ2-5; CDR3 DNA: TGTGCCATCAGTGAGTCAACGGGGGTGTTCGGCCAAGAGACCCAGTACTTC; CDR3 protein: CAISESTGVFGQETQYF
D gene: TRBD1; V gene: TRBV28; clone size: -; J gene: TRBJ1-5; CDR3 DNA: TGTGCCAGCAGTCTCCTCATGGACAGGAATCAGCCCCAGCATTTT; CDR3 protein: CASSLLMDRNQPQHF
D gene: TRBD1; V gene: TRBV4-1; clone size: few; J gene: TRBJ1-2; CDR3 DNA: TGCGCCAGCAGCCAGGGACAGAACTATGGCTACACCTTC; CDR3 protein: CASSQGQNYGYTF
D gene: -; V gene: TRBV7-3; clone size: -; J gene: TRBJ2-5; CDR3 DNA: TGTGCCAGCAGCTTAACGTCTTTACCCGGAGAGACCCAGTACTTC; CDR3 protein: CASSLTSLPGETQYF
D gene: -; V gene: TRBV30; clone size: -; J gene: TRBJ1-5; CDR3 DNA: TGTGCCTGGAGTGGGACGGGGAATCAGCCCCAGCATTTT; CDR3 protein: CAWSGTGNQPQHF
D gene: -; V gene: TRBV4-1; clone size: -; J gene: TRBJ1-5; CDR3 DNA: TGCGCCAGCAGCCCCACCCAACAGGGCCGGCAGCCCCAGCATTTT; CDR3 protein: CASSPTQQGRQPQHF
D gene: -; V gene: TRBV3-1/TRBV3-2; clone size: -; J gene: TRBJ2-5; CDR3 DNA: TGTGCCAGCAGCCGTACGGGGGAGACCCAGTACTTC; CDR3 protein: CASSRTGETQYF
D gene: TRBD1; V gene: TRBV27; clone size: -; J gene: TRBJ1-1; CDR3 DNA: TGTGCCAGCAGTTTAGGACAGGGGGGGGCTGAAGCTTTCTTT; CDR3 protein: CASSLGQGGAEAFF
D gene: -; V gene: TRBV7-9; clone size: -; J gene: TRBJ2-7; CDR3 DNA: TGTGCCAGCAGCTCTCAGACAGATTCCTACGAGCAGTACTTC; CDR3 protein: CASSSQTDSYEQYF
D gene: TRBD1; V gene: TRBV2; clone size: -; J gene: TRBJ1-4; CDR3 DNA: TGTGCCAGCACTCGGACAGGGATAAATGAAAAACTGTTTTTT; CDR3 protein: CASTRTGINEKLFF
D gene: -; V gene: TRBV7-9; clone size: -; J gene: TRBJ1-4; CDR3 DNA: TGTGCCAGCAGAATCGACCGGGACAACAGTGAAAAACTGTTTTTT; CDR3 protein: CASRIDRDNSEKLFF
D gene: TRBD2; V gene: TRBV7-2; clone size: -; J gene: TRBJ2-3; CDR3 DNA: TGTGCCAGCAGCTTAGTAACTAGCGGGGGAAGCACAGATACGCAGTATTTT; CDR3 protein: CASSLVTSGGSTDTQYF
D gene: TRBD1; V gene: TRBV10-1; clone size: -; J gene: TRBJ1-1; CDR3 DNA: TGCGCCAGCAGTGGACGGACAGGGGGCACTGAAGCTTTCTTT; CDR3 protein: CASSGRTGGTEAFF
D gene: -; V gene: TRBV15; clone size: -; J gene: TRBJ1-3; CDR3 DNA: TGTGCCACCAGCAGCCTCGGGTTATCTGGAAACACCATATATTTT; CDR3 protein: CATSSLGLSGNTIYF
D gene: -; V gene: TRBV30; clone size: -; J gene: TRBJ1-5; CDR3 DNA: TGTGCCTGGAGTAGAGATAGCAATCAGCCCCAGCATTTT; CDR3 protein: CAWSRDSNQPQHF
D gene: -; V gene: TRBV18; clone size: once; J gene: TRBJ1-3; CDR3 DNA: TGTGCCAGCTCACCCGCCACGGGGAACTCTGGAAACACCATATATTTT; CDR3 protein: CASSPATGNSGNTIYF
D gene: -; V gene: TRBV5-5; clone size: once; J gene: TRBJ2-6; CDR3 DNA: TGTGCCAGCAGCTTTCGGCCGACGGGTGGGGCCAACGTCCTGACTTTC; CDR3 protein: CASSFRPTGGANVLTF
D gene: -; V gene: TRBV7-2; clone size: -; J gene: TRBJ1-2; CDR3 DNA: TGTGCCAGCAGCTTAGCAGCGTTAAACTATGGCTACACCTTC; CDR3 protein: CASSLAALNYGYTF
D gene: -; V gene: TRBV11-2; clone size: -; J gene: TRBJ2-7; CDR3 DNA: TGTGCCAGCAGCTTAGATAGGGCGGGACCCTACGAGCAGTACTTC; CDR3 protein: CASSLDRAGPYEQYF
D gene: -; V gene: TRBV18; clone size: -; J gene: TRBJ1-1; CDR3 DNA: TGTGCCAGCTCACCGTACGGGGGATATGAAGCTTTCTTT; CDR3 protein: CASSPYGGYEAFF
D gene: -; V gene: TRBV9; clone size: -; J gene: TRBJ2-1; CDR3 DNA: TGTGCCAGCAGCGCCCGCAGGGTAGTAGATGAGCAGTTCTTC; CDR3 protein: CASSARRVVDEQFF
D gene: TRBD2; V gene: TRBV18; clone size: -; J gene: TRBJ2-7; CDR3 DNA: TGTGCCAGCTCCCTAAGCGGGGGGGCGGGGGAGCAGTACTTC; CDR3 protein: CASSLSGGAGEQYF
D gene: TRBD1; V gene: TRBV5-1; clone size: -; J gene: TRBJ2-7; CDR3 DNA: TGCGCCAGCTTCATTTCCCCGGACAGGGGGCAAGAGCAGTACTTC; CDR3 protein: CASFISPDRGQEQYF
D gene: TRBD1; V gene: TRBV11-3; clone size: -; J gene: TRBJ2-7; CDR3 DNA: TGTGCCAGCAGCCCGGGACAGGGGGTAGACGAGCAGTACTTC; CDR3 protein: CASSPGQGVDEQYF
D gene: TRBD1; V gene: TRBV6-6; clone size: -; J gene: TRBJ1-2; CDR3 DNA: TGTGCCAGCAGTTACCAGGACAGGGCGGCTGGCTACACCTTC; CDR3 protein: CASSYQDRAAGYTF
D gene: -; V gene: TRBV18; clone size: -; J gene: TRBJ1-2; CDR3 DNA: TGTGCCAGCTCACCCAGCGATAACTATGGCTACACCTTC; CDR3 protein: CASSPSDNYGYTF
D gene: TRBD2; V gene: TRBV30; clone size: -; J gene: TRBJ2-7; CDR3 DNA: TGTGCCTGGAGTGTCGGGGCCGGGGGGGGCGGATACGAGCAGTACTTC; CDR3 protein: CAWSVGAGGGGYEQYF
D gene: -; V gene: TRBV20-1; clone size: -; J gene: TRBJ2-4; CDR3 DNA: TGCAGTGCTCTGACAGGATCTCAGTACTTC; CDR3 protein: CSALTGSQYF
D gene: TRBD1; V gene: TRBV7-9; clone size: -; J gene: TRBJ1-2; CDR3 DNA: TGTGCCAGCAGTTACTTCCGGGACAGGGGGCAAAATGGCTACACCTTC; CDR3 protein: CASSYFRDRGQNGYTF
D gene: -; V gene: TRBV20-1; clone size: -; J gene: TRBJ1-2; CDR3 DNA: TGCAGTGCTACGACTAATGGCTACACCTTC; CDR3 protein: CSATTNGYTF